The entry below gives a single T cell receptor beta chain sequence along with its context. Its antigen is unidentified. These data belong to a study of T cell responses to AZD1222 COVID-19 vaccine. Study-wide points: Across spike, vaccine-associated CD4 TCRs were found, dominant at 160-218 and 743-854. White British donors predominated, females outnumbered males, and clonal diversity was possibly underestimated. Once two AZD1222 doses were given, Spike-specific TCR breadth and depth went up.

Sequencing was performed with immunoSEQ multiplex PCR; in TCRdb, only in-frame clones are kept and a portion is missing. The sample has around 96,000 clones; 70% to 90% are singletons. Germline assignment: CDR1 LNHDA and CDR2 SQIVND (reference sequence). This CDR3 is 15 amino acids long. The ends lost 3 bases at V and 4 bases at J; junction bases unmatched: 5. The source material was peripheral blood, sampled 28 days after the second AZD1222 dose. This chain uses TRBV19 with TRBJ2-1; 8 nucleotides align to TRBD1. This clonotype was sampled from an adult who received the AZD1222 COVID-19 vaccine. As DNA, the CDR3 is TGTGCCAGTAGTATTGGGGACAGGAATTACAATGAGCAGTTCTTC. Protein: CASSIGDRNYNEQFF. Looking up the rest from reference TRBV19 and TRBJ2-1 gives the full variable domain: DGGITQSPKYLFRKEGQNVTLSCEQNLNHDAMYWYRQDPGQGLRLIYYSQIVNDFQKGDIAEGYSVSREKKESFPLTVTSAQKNPTAFYLCASSIGDRNYNEQFFGPGTRLTVL.